What follows are 26 T cell receptor beta chains derived from one specimen sequenced in a study of T-cell memory formation after mild COVID-19. TCRdb re-analysed the 5' RACE reads in MiXCR, keeping a single row per CDR3 protein. The data hold about 300,000 distinct CDR3 sequences, with approximately 19% observed a single time. The specimen sequenced was PBMCs or a T cell subset sorted from them (not recorded which). These receptors were collected from a young man who had mild COVID-19 (a few samples of this study predate the infection). Cell type and time point are not known.

The chain employs TRBV12-5 and TRBJ2-3, with D perhaps being TRBD1 or TRBD2 (5 bases each). The CDR3 length is 14 residues. Germline CDR1 LGHNT, CDR2 FRNRAP. V lost 6 bases and J lost 0, with 10 bases in between. The CDR3 protein is CASGRDLSTDTQYF. The CDR3, as DNA: TGTGCTAGTGGCCGGGACCTCAGCACAGATACGCAGTATTTT.

This clonotype turned up a few times. The rearrangement links TRBV4-1 to TRBJ1-5, with 7 bases aligning to TRBD1. Losses at the gene ends were 4 bases for V and 1 base for J; bases not matched to a gene: 7. The CDR3 is 16 amino acids. Germline V CDR1 and CDR2: MGHRA, YSYEKL. CDR3: CASSLRQGASNQPQHF. The CDR3 DNA reads as TGCGCCAGCAGCCTCCGACAGGGAGCCAGCAATCAGCCCCAGCATTTT.

The chain joins TRBV6-5 to TRBJ1-5; no definite D call. In germline, CDR1 is MNHEY, CDR2 SVGAGI. CDR3 length equals 14 residues. V gave up 0 bases and J gave up 7 bases, with 10 bases separating them. As DNA, the CDR3 is TGTGCCAGCAGTTACTCGTCCGCCGTACAGCCCCAGCATTTT. Amino acids: CASSYSSAVQPQHF.

V usage is TRBV29-1 and J usage is TRBJ2-7; no clear D gene. The CDR3 totals 14 residues. Germline V gene sequence: CDR1 SQVTM, CDR2 ANQGSEA. V lost 7 bases and J lost 0, with 16 bases in between. CDR3 nucleotide sequence: TGCAGCGGCTCCTCCTACCGGAGCTCCTACGAGCAGTACTTC. This sequence encodes CSGSSYRSSYEQYF.

This clonotype appeared a few times. V is TRBV4-1 and J is TRBJ2-1; TRBD1 matches 12 bases. The length of the CDR3 is 15 residues. From germline, CDR1 is MGHRA and CDR2 YSYEKL. V gave up 5 bases and J gave up 6 bases; unmatched junction bases: 5. DNA of the CDR3: TGCGCCAGCAGCTCGGGACAGGGGGCTTTCAATGAGCAGTTCTTC. Amino acid sequence: CASSSGQGAFNEQFF.

This clonotype is a singleton in its sample. The rearrangement joins TRBV7-9 to TRBJ2-7; TRBD1 aligns across 9 bases. V was pared by 1 base and J by 0 bases, with 7 bases of the junction left unmatched. Germline CDR1 SEHNR, CDR2 FQNEAQ (reference sequence). The length of the CDR3 is 17 residues. CDR3 sequence: CASSLVPGTGFSYEQYF. The CDR3 DNA sequence: TGTGCCAGCAGCTTAGTTCCTGGGACAGGGTTCTCCTACGAGCAGTACTTC.

The chain combines TRBV6-5 with TRBJ1-4, with D hard to call. The CDR3 extends over 14 amino acids. Germline V lookup: CDR1 MNHEY, CDR2 SVGAGI. Trimming took 5 bases from V and 5 from J, leaving 12 bases between them. The CDR3: CASSNLSGNEKLFF. CDR3 bases: TGTGCCAGCAGTAACCTCTCGGGGAATGAAAAACTGTTTTTT.

V usage is TRBV20-1 and J usage is TRBJ2-6; TRBD1 agrees at 9 bases. This CDR3 has 15 residues. The germline V gene has CDR1 DFQATT and CDR2 SNEGSKA (reference sequence). V trimming: 6 bases; J trimming: 0 bases; junction bases outside the gene matches: 3. The CDR3 DNA sequence: TGCAGTGCCAAGGGACAGGGCTCTGGGGCCAACGTCCTGACTTTC. Its translation: CSAKGQGSGANVLTF.

The sample holds a few counts of this clonotype. The chain uses TRBV25-1 and TRBJ2-7; a weak D match, TRBD1 (5 bases). The CDR3 runs 14 residues. Germline V gene data show CDR1 as MGHDK and CDR2 as SYGVNS. V lost 4 bases and J lost 2, with 12 bases in between. In DNA form, the CDR3 reads TGTGCCAGCAGTGGGGGCAGACTCGCCTACGAGCAGTACTTC. Amino acids: CASSGGRLAYEQYF.

This chain joins TRBV11-2 and TRBJ2-1, with 10 bases that match TRBD2. V lost 5 bases, J lost 2 bases, and 6 bases stayed unmatched. The CDR3 has 16 amino acids. The germline V gene encodes CDR1 SGHAT and CDR2 FQNNGV. CDR3 loop: CASSIRAGGTYNEQFF. The CDR3 coding sequence is TGTGCCAGCAGCATAAGAGCGGGGGGGACCTACAATGAGCAGTTCTTC.

The table lists this clonotype with a few counts. This chain links TRBV5-1 with TRBJ2-1; no definite D call. V gave up 2 bases and J gave up 10 bases, with 7 bases separating them. The germline CDR1 and CDR2 sequences are SGHRS and YFSETQ. CDR3 size: 11 residues. The CDR3 sequence: CASSLVTEQFF. CDR3 nucleotide sequence: TGCGCCAGCAGCTTAGTCACCGAGCAGTTCTTC.

The CDR3 sequence is CASSVTGGNQPQHF. The DNA of the CDR3 is TGTGCCAGTAGCGTAACAGGGGGGAATCAGCCCCAGCATTTT. The genes are TRBV19 and TRBJ1-5; 8 nucleotides match TRBD1. CDR1 is LNHDA and CDR2 is SQIVND in the germline V gene (reference sequence). The CDR3 sequence is 14 residues long. The junction had 5 bases not matched to a gene; V was cut back by 6 bases and J by 4 bases.

The genes are TRBV6-6 and TRBJ1-4, with 8 bases matching TRBD1. The junction had 6 bases not matched to a gene; V was cut back by 5 bases and J by 4 bases. The CDR3 contains 15 residues. CDR1 MNHNY and CDR2 SVGAGI come from the germline V gene (reference sequence). DNA for the CDR3: TGTGCCAGCAGTGAGACAGGGGTCAATAATGAAAAACTGTTTTTT. Encoded protein: CASSETGVNNEKLFF.

This clonotype was detected a few times. This chain joins TRBV29-1 and TRBJ2-1; a possible D gene is TRBD1 (6 bases). Trimming took off 4 bases at V and 2 bases at J, with 9 bases between the two ends. This CDR3 has 13 residues. CDR1 SQVTM and CDR2 ANQGSEA come from the germline V gene. The CDR3 DNA reads TGCAGCGTTGGACAGGATACCTACAATGAGCAGTTCTTC. Amino acid sequence: CSVGQDTYNEQFF.

This chain connects TRBV24-1 to TRBJ2-3, with TRBD1 matching 9 bases. Germline CDR1 KGHDR, CDR2 SFDVKD. CDR3 length: 16 amino acids. V dropped 6 bases and J dropped 3; count of bases not matched to a gene: 9. CDR3 protein: CATSFGVGQGTDTQYF. The CDR3 coding sequence is TGTGCCACCAGTTTCGGGGTAGGACAGGGGACAGATACGCAGTATTTT.

The gene calls are TRBV4-1 and TRBJ2-2, with D possibly TRBD1 on 6 matching bases. There are 15 residues in the CDR3. Trimming left V 3 bases short and J 6 bases short, with 14 bases between. Germline V gene sequence: CDR1 MGHRA, CDR2 YSYEKL. The CDR3 is CASSQVQGSAGELFF. CDR3 coding DNA: TGCGCCAGCAGCCAGGTCCAGGGGTCGGCCGGGGAGCTGTTTTTT.

The V call is TRBV12-3 or TRBV12-4, the J call TRBJ2-7, with 8 bases matching TRBD1. V lost 5 bases to trimming and J lost 1 base; unmatched junction nucleotides: 10. This CDR3 is built from 16 residues. CDR3: CASSPRTGRLSYEQYF. In DNA form, the CDR3 reads TGTGCCAGCAGTCCTAGGACAGGGCGATTATCCTACGAGCAGTACTTC.

This clonotype was seen more than once but under ten times. This chain connects TRBV20-1 to TRBJ1-2; D is unresolved. The CDR3 runs to 14 residues. Looked up from germline, CDR1 is DFQATT and CDR2 is SNEGSKA (reference sequence). V lost 5 bases and J 2 bases, leaving 15 bases between the germline ends. In DNA form, the CDR3 reads TGCAGTGCTGGTGAATACGGATTAAACTATGGCTACACCTTC. The encoded protein is CSAGEYGLNYGYTF.

The genes are TRBV12-3 or TRBV12-4 and TRBJ2-7; the D gene could be TRBD1 or TRBD2 (5 bases each). The CDR3 runs to 14 residues. V was cut by 4 bases and J by 6 bases, with 16 bases left in between. CDR3 sequence (DNA): TGTGCCAGCAGTTCGGGACCTTTTACGGGCGAGCAGTACTTC. Translation: CASSSGPFTGEQYF.

This clonotype was counted ten times or more. V and J are TRBV7-3 and TRBJ1-1, with 7 nucleotides matching TRBD1. This CDR3 has 16 residues. Per germline, CDR1 SGHTA and CDR2 FQGTGA. Trimming took 5 bases from V and 5 from J; bases not matched to a gene: 14. The CDR3 reads CASSAHRGWLGTEAFF. The CDR3, as DNA: TGTGCCAGCAGCGCGCACAGGGGCTGGTTGGGTACTGAAGCTTTCTTT.

This clonotype was picked up a small number of times. The CDR3 reads CASSLDWMGQYV. The CDR3 region has the DNA TGCGCCAGCAGCCTGGACTGGATGGGGCAGTACGTC. The chain links TRBV5-1 to TRBJ2-7; maybe TRBD2 (5 bases). The CDR3 extends over 12 amino acids. V shed 4 bases and J shed 9 bases, with 14 bases lying between them. The germline CDR1 and CDR2 sequences are SGHRS and YFSETQ.

This clonotype was seen only a few times. The chain joins TRBV6-6 to TRBJ1-1, with D possibly matching TRBD1 (5 bases). This CDR3 is built from 16 residues. V gave up 5 bases and J gave up 1 base, with 17 bases separating them. Germline lookup yields CDR1 MNHNY and CDR2 SVGAGI (reference sequence). CDR3 nucleotides: TGTGCCAGCAGTGATGAAAAGGGGAAAGGGAACACTGAAGCTTTCTTT. Amino acids: CASSDEKGKGNTEAFF.

This clonotype occurred a few times. The rearrangement uses TRBV5-4 and TRBJ2-1; D perhaps matches TRBD2 (7 bases). Trimming shortened V by 2 bases and J by 9 bases, and 21 bases separated the two germline ends. This CDR3 is 16 amino acids long. Germline CDR1 SGHNT, CDR2 YYREEE (reference sequence). This CDR3 is CASSFEGGGPSAEQFF. As DNA, the CDR3 is TGTGCCAGCAGCTTTGAGGGCGGGGGCCCCTCGGCTGAGCAGTTCTTC.

This clonotype was counted a single time. In DNA, the CDR3 is TGCAGCGTTGAACAAGACAGGGGGCACTATGGCTACACCTTC. Its protein product is CSVEQDRGHYGYTF. V and J are TRBV29-1 and TRBJ1-2, with 10 nucleotides matching TRBD1. V was clipped by 2 bases and J by 3 bases; unmatched bases: 3. The V gene's germline CDR1 is SQVTM and CDR2 ANQGSEA. This CDR3 spans 14 amino acids.

The CDR3 DNA is TGTGCCAGCAGACAGGGGGCGGTCGGGGAGCTGTTTTTT. Translation gives CASRQGAVGELFF. The V call is TRBV12-3 or TRBV12-4, the J call TRBJ2-2, with 9 bases identical to TRBD1. J lost 7 bases, V lost 6 bases, and 3 bases had no gene match. The CDR3 runs to 13 residues.

This sequence joins TRBV20-1 and TRBJ1-1; unclear D gene. Trimming pared 3 bases from V and 0 bases from J, leaving 14 bases between. Per germline, CDR1 DFQATT and CDR2 SNEGSKA (reference sequence). The CDR3 totals 15 residues. Written as DNA, the CDR3 is TGCAGTGCTAGCCCCCTGCCCCAGTTGAACACTGAAGCTTTCTTT. Translated: CSASPLPQLNTEAFF.